This is a list of T cell receptor beta chains from one sample in a study of cytomegalovirus exposure and HLA in healthy donors. Profiled with immunoSEQ multiplex PCR; TCRdb holds only in-frame clones, not every one. Among tens of thousands of clones listed, around 90% were seen once. Sequencing was performed on PBMCs. The origin of the receptors is a woman aged 35 to 49 in good health and CMV-seropositive. The CDR3 runs from the conserved cysteine through the conserved F or W. The order of the fields is D gene, clone size, V gene, J gene, CDR3 protein, CDR3 DNA. D genes are given only for firm matches. The size field is filled for only some rows; it gives once, few, many or a size class.

TRBD2	NA	TRBV19	TRBJ2-1	CASSSLTGTSGTNEQFF	TGTGCCAGTAGCTCCCTAACCGGGACTAGCGGAACCAATGAGCAGTTCTTC
NA	NA	TRBV7-2	TRBJ1-1	CASSNSREKAFF	TGTGCCAGCAGCAATAGCCGGGAGAAAGCTTTCTTT
TRBD1	NA	TRBV27	TRBJ1-1	CASRWTGGGTEAFF	TGTGCCAGCAGATGGACAGGAGGTGGGACTGAAGCTTTCTTT
TRBD2	NA	TRBV7-9	TRBJ2-7	CASSYSRSGSSYEQYF	TGTGCCAGCAGCTATAGCCGGAGCGGGAGCTCCTACGAGCAGTACTTC
TRBD1	NA	TRBV7-9	TRBJ1-5	CASSWGTGSDNQPQHF	TGTGCCAGCAGCTGGGGGACAGGGTCGGACAATCAGCCCCAGCATTTT
NA	once	TRBV21-1	TRBJ2-7	CASSKSTSREQYF	TGTGCCAGCAGCAAATCTACTAGCCGCGAGCAGTACTTC
TRBD1	NA	TRBV28	TRBJ1-5	CASSGGTVYSNQPQHF	TGTGCCAGCAGTGGTGGGACAGTTTATAGCAATCAGCCCCAGCATTTT
NA	once	TRBV7-3	TRBJ1-1	CASSPGGLMNTEAFF	TGTGCCAGCAGCCCGGGGGGACTTATGAACACTGAAGCTTTCTTT
TRBD1	NA	TRBV10-3	TRBJ1-5	CAISERGQGADSNQPQHF	TGTGCCATCAGTGAGAGGGGACAGGGGGCTGATAGCAATCAGCCCCAGCATTTT
TRBD1	once	TRBV11-2	TRBJ2-7	CASRFGTGGFYEQYF	TGTGCCAGCAGGTTCGGGACAGGGGGATTCTACGAGCAGTACTTC
NA	NA	TRBV19	TRBJ1-2	CASSGSQGKSGGYTF	TGTGCCAGTAGTGGGTCCCAGGGAAAGTCCGGTGGCTACACCTTC
NA	once	TRBV19	TRBJ1-5	CASNVDSFGNQPQHF	TGTGCCAGTAATGTCGACAGCTTCGGTAATCAGCCCCAGCATTTT
TRBD1	NA	TRBV28	TRBJ2-3	CASSLAGGAKDTQYF	TGTGCCAGCAGTTTGGCAGGGGGCGCAAAAGATACGCAGTATTTT
TRBD1	NA	TRBV27	TRBJ2-5	CASSRDRGETQYF	TGTGCCAGCAGCCGGGACAGGGGTGAGACCCAGTACTTC
NA	few	TRBV18	TRBJ1-6	CASSLIWAETSPLHF	TGTGCCAGCTCACTCATCTGGGCCGAGACATCACCCCTCCACTTT
NA	NA	TRBV4-2	TRBJ1-6	CASSQGLLDSASPLHF	TGTGCCAGCAGCCAAGGTTTGCTGGACAGCGCTTCACCCCTCCACTTT
TRBD2	NA	TRBV11-1	TRBJ2-5	CASSITLAVQETQYF	TGTGCCAGCAGCATCACTCTAGCGGTCCAAGAGACCCAGTACTTC
NA	once	TRBV6-1	TRBJ2-5	CASSDTRGSQYF	TGTGCCAGCAGTGATACGAGGGGGAGCCAGTACTTC
NA	NA	TRBV11-3	TRBJ2-2	CASSTGQFLAGELFF	TGTGCCAGCAGCACCGGACAGTTCCTTGCCGGGGAGCTGTTTTTT
TRBD1	once	TRBV7-6	TRBJ2-3	CASSFTDRADTQYF	TGTGCCAGCAGCTTTACCGACAGGGCAGATACGCAGTATTTT
TRBD2	NA	TRBV5-1	TRBJ2-1	CASSGLVENEQFF	TGCGCCAGCAGCGGACTAGTCGAGAATGAGCAGTTCTTC
TRBD1	NA	TRBV11-2	TRBJ2-1	CASSFHRQGAYNEQFF	TGTGCCAGCAGCTTCCACCGACAGGGGGCCTACAATGAGCAGTTCTTC
NA	NA	TRBV7-9	TRBJ2-5	CASSPEGTRGQETQYF	TGTGCCAGCAGCCCCGAAGGGACCAGGGGACAAGAGACCCAGTACTTC
NA	NA	TRBV28	TRBJ1-2	CASSSGAVAGYTF	TGTGCCAGCAGTTCAGGGGCGGTAGCTGGCTACACCTTC
NA	NA	TRBV6-6	TRBJ2-7	CASSRESGGYEQYF	TGTGCCAGCAGTCGGGAGTCAGGTGGTTACGAGCAGTACTTC
TRBD2	NA	TRBV9	TRBJ2-5	CASSPGLAGAGETQYF	TGTGCCAGCAGCCCGGGACTAGCGGGAGCAGGCGAGACCCAGTACTTC
NA	NA	TRBV6-5	TRBJ1-2	CASSYSKQGRYGYTF	TGTGCCAGCAGTTACTCGAAACAGGGACGATATGGCTACACCTTC
NA	NA	TRBV9	TRBJ1-2	CASSPTSRPRTASSGHTF	TGTGCCAGCAGCCCCACTTCCAGGCCTCGGACTGCTTCTAGTGGCCACACCTTC
TRBD1	NA	TRBV28	TRBJ1-4	CASHNYIHRGSEKLFF	TGTGCCAGCCACAACTACATACACAGGGGATCTGAAAAACTGTTTTTT
NA	once	TRBV7-2	TRBJ1-5	CASSPEANQPQHF	TGTGCCAGCAGCCCCGAAGCTAATCAGCCCCAGCATTTT
NA	NA	TRBV5-1	TRBJ1-1	CASSLESGDTEAFF	TGCGCCAGCAGCTTAGAATCAGGGGACACTGAAGCTTTCTTT
TRBD2	few	TRBV6-5	TRBJ2-7	CASRLLSGTIYEQYF	TGTGCCAGCAGGTTACTCTCCGGGACTATTTACGAGCAGTACTTC
NA	NA	TRBV12-5	TRBJ1-1	CASGLVQGHRTEAFF	TGTGCTAGTGGTTTGGTACAGGGCCATCGTACTGAAGCTTTCTTT
NA	NA	TRBV6-5	TRBJ2-1	CASSLLGGNEQFF	TGTGCCAGCAGCCTACTAGGTGGGAATGAGCAGTTCTTC
TRBD1	once	TRBV7-9	TRBJ1-2	CASSSGQENYGYTF	TGTGCCAGCAGTTCCGGACAGGAGAACTATGGCTACACCTTC
NA	once	TRBV6-1	TRBJ1-1	CASSSPGGLRTEAFF	TGTGCCAGCAGTTCCCCCGGAGGGCTGCGCACTGAAGCTTTCTTT
TRBD1	NA	TRBV2	TRBJ1-2	CASMRTGKNYGYTF	TGTGCCAGCATGCGGACAGGGAAAAACTATGGCTACACCTTC
TRBD2	NA	TRBV7-9	TRBJ2-1	CASRVSGGQYNEQFF	TGTGCCAGCAGAGTTAGCGGGGGGCAATACAATGAGCAGTTCTTC
TRBD1	NA	TRBV19	TRBJ1-5	CASSIDWGQGASNQPQHF	TGTGCCAGTAGTATAGATTGGGGACAGGGGGCGAGCAATCAGCCCCAGCATTTT
NA	NA	TRBV10-1	TRBJ2-2	CASPSSHEHRELFF	TGCGCCAGCCCATCGTCTCACGAGCACCGGGAGCTGTTTTTT
NA	NA	TRBV2	TRBJ1-1	CASRTDRGEAFF	TGTGCCAGCAGGACCGACAGAGGAGAAGCTTTCTTT
NA	NA	TRBV11-2	TRBJ1-1	CASSFDRGTEAFF	TGTGCCAGCAGCTTCGACAGAGGCACTGAAGCTTTCTTT
TRBD2	NA	TRBV7-2	TRBJ2-5	CASSLRGLDQETQYF	TGTGCCAGCAGCTTAAGGGGACTAGACCAAGAGACCCAGTACTTC
NA	once	TRBV28	TRBJ2-7	CASSPQGLPYEQYF	TGTGCCAGCAGTCCACAGGGTCTCCCGTACGAGCAGTACTTC
NA	NA	TRBV11-1	TRBJ2-5	CASSDDTIFETQYF	TGTGCCAGCAGCGATGACACAATCTTTGAGACCCAGTACTTC
NA	NA	TRBV7-9	TRBJ2-1	CASSFSQEEQFF	TGTGCCAGCAGCTTCTCACAGGAAGAGCAGTTCTTC
NA	NA	TRBV29-1	TRBJ2-2	CSVDTANTGELFF	TGCAGCGTTGACACAGCGAACACCGGGGAGCTGTTTTTT
NA	NA	TRBV19	TRBJ1-6	CASSPTGASPLHF	TGTGCCAGTAGCCCGACGGGAGCGTCACCCCTCCACTTT
NA	NA	TRBV9	TRBJ2-1	CASSLPRTGSSYNEQFF	TGTGCCAGCAGCTTACCCCGGACGGGAAGCTCCTACAATGAGCAGTTCTTC
TRBD1	NA	TRBV28	TRBJ1-1	CASSRDRGRAFF	TGTGCCAGCAGCCGTGACAGGGGGCGAGCTTTCTTT